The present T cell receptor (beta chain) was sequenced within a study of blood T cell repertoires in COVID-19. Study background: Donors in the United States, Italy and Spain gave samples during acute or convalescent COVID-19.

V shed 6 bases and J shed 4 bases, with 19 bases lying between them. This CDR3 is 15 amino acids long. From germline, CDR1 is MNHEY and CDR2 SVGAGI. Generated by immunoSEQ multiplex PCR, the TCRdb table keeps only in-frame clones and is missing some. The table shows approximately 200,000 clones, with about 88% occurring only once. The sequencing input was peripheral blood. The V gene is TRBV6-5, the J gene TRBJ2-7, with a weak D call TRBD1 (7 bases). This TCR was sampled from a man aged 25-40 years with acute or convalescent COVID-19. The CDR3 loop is CASRTRRGQTYEQYF. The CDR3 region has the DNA TGTGCCAGCAGAACCAGGAGGGGACAGACGTACGAGCAGTACTTC.